Many counts were recorded for the clone carrying this T cell receptor (beta chain). The antigen remains undetermined. These data originate in a study of spatial heterogeneity in lung cancer. TCRdb fed the 5' RACE reads into MiXCR, producing one record per CDR3 protein. The sample holds fewer than 4,000 distinct CDR3 sequences, 15% seen once. Time point: sample taken at primary tumor resection. The donor group consisted of under 90 patients who had untreated, early-stage non-small cell lung cancer. Whole RNA was taken from tumor, nontumor lung or frozen PBMC; it was then sequenced unsorted. Findings and caveats of the study: Mutation counts in tumors were tracked by counts of expanded intratumoral alpha and beta TCRs.

V was trimmed by 0 bases and J by 4 bases, leaving 7 bases between them. This CDR3 is 14 amino acids long. Germline lookup yields CDR1 SGHRS and CDR2 YFSETQ. The TCR originated in a female donor with early-stage non-small cell lung cancer. The gene calls are TRBV5-1 and TRBJ2-2; no clear D gene. This specimen consisted of lung tumor tissue, obtained at surgery. CDR3 DNA sequence: TGCGCCAGCAGCTTGGCCTGGTTCACCGGGGAGCTGTTTTTT. Encoded protein: CASSLAWFTGELFF. Full variable domain (rest looked up from reference TRBV5-1 and TRBJ2-2): KAGVTQTPRYLIKTRGQQVTLSCSPISGHRSVSWYQQTPGQGLQFLFEYFSETQRNKGNFPGRFSGRQFSNSRSEMNVSTLELGDSALYLCASSLAWFTGELFFGEGSRLTVL.